One sample yielded the 30 T cell receptor beta chains listed below, sequenced in a study of cytomegalovirus exposure and HLA in healthy donors. TCRdb keeps only in-frame clones here, not all; method: immunoSEQ multiplex PCR. The data hold approximately 64,000 clones, with approximately 90% observed a single time. Sequenced material: PBMCs. These receptor sequences come from a woman under 30 in good health and CMV-seronegative.

The chain couples TRBV5-1 to TRBJ1-5; D remains unclear. The CDR3 length is 15 residues. V shed 2 bases and J shed 3 bases, with 12 bases lying between them. The germline gives CDR1 SGHRS, CDR2 YFSETQ. The CDR3 region is CASSFVTDLNQPQHF. The CDR3, as DNA: TGCGCCAGCAGCTTTGTTACAGATCTCAATCAGCCCCAGCATTTT. Complete variable domain (other parts from reference TRBV5-1 and TRBJ1-5): KAGVTQTPRYLIKTRGQQVTLSCSPISGHRSVSWYQQTPGQGLQFLFEYFSETQRNKGNFPGRFSGRQFSNSRSEMNVSTLELGDSALYLCASSFVTDLNQPQHFGDGTRLSIL.

The chain combines TRBV19 with TRBJ1-4; the D gene is possibly TRBD1 (5 bases). CDR1 LNHDA and CDR2 SQIVND come from the germline V gene (reference sequence). V dropped 6 bases and J dropped 0 bases, with 8 bases sitting between them. CDR3 size: 14 residues. The CDR3 nucleotides are TGTGCCAGTAGCCCGACAGCAACTAATGAAAAACTGTTTTTT. Its translation: CASSPTATNEKLFF.

Only one count was recorded for this clone. The CDR3 region is CASRTGPKNIQYF. CDR3 in DNA: TGTGCCAGCAGGACAGGGCCCAAAAACATTCAGTACTTC. The rearrangement links TRBV19 to TRBJ2-4, with 8 bases matching TRBD1. The germline gives CDR1 LNHDA, CDR2 SQIVND (reference sequence). The CDR3 spans 13 residues. With 9 bases clipped from V and 2 bases from J, the junction kept 3 bases outside the gene matches.

The rearrangement joins TRBV9 to TRBJ2-7, with D perhaps TRBD2 (5 bases). The V gene lost 9 bases and the J gene lost 0 bases, with 13 bases spanning the gap. The length of the CDR3 is 13 residues. CDR1 SGDLS and CDR2 YYNGEE come from the germline V gene. Here the CDR3 reads CANQSGSSYEQYF. As DNA, the CDR3 is TGTGCCAATCAGTCTGGGAGCTCCTACGAGCAGTACTTC.

The chain couples TRBV28 to TRBJ1-5; 8 bases line up with TRBD1. Looked up from germline, CDR1 is MDHEN and CDR2 is SYDVKM. This CDR3 spans 17 amino acids. V trimming: 2 bases; J trimming: 7 bases; junction bases outside the gene matches: 13. CDR3 protein: CASSLVRQGWAIQPQHF. The CDR3 DNA sequence: TGTGCCAGCAGTTTAGTTAGACAGGGGTGGGCAATACAGCCCCAGCATTTT. Full variable domain (outside the CDR3, taken from reference TRBV28 and TRBJ1-5): DVKVTQSSRYLVKRTGEKVFLECVQDMDHENMFWYRQDPGLGLRLIYFSYDVKMKEKGDIPEGYSVSREKKERFSLILESASTNQTSMYLCASSLVRQGWAIQPQHFGDGTRLSIL.

V gene TRBV7-9 combines with J gene TRBJ1-1; 8 nucleotides agree with TRBD1. The CDR3 covers 14 residues. V was clipped by 2 bases and J by 4 bases; unmatched bases: 3. Per the germline V gene, CDR1 is SEHNR and CDR2 is FQNEAQ (reference sequence). CDR3 residues: CASSLPGTGTEAFF. The DNA for the CDR3 is TGTGCCAGCAGCTTACCCGGGACAGGCACTGAAGCTTTCTTT.

The V and J genes are TRBV30 and TRBJ2-2; D unresolved. The CDR3 runs 12 residues. The germline V gene encodes CDR1 GTSNPN and CDR2 SVGIG (reference sequence). V dropped 3 bases and J dropped 6 bases, with 8 bases sitting between them. This CDR3 reads CAWRVRAGELFF. The CDR3 nucleotides read TGTGCCTGGAGAGTGCGTGCCGGGGAGCTGTTTTTT. The full variable domain, in which reference TRBV30 and TRBJ2-2 provide the parts outside the CDR3, is SQTIHQWPATLVQPVGSPLSLECTVEGTSNPNLYWYRQAAGRGLQLLFYSVGIGQISSEVPQNLSASRPQDRQFILSSKKLLLSDSGFYLCAWRVRAGELFFGEGSRLTVL.

The chain uses TRBV27 and TRBJ2-3, with 9 nucleotides matching TRBD2. The J segment lost 1 base and the V segment lost 1 base, leaving 0 bases of the junction unmatched. This CDR3 has 15 amino acids. Germline CDR1 and CDR2: MNHEY and SMNVEV (reference sequence). This CDR3 is CASSLLAGGTDTQYF. In DNA, the CDR3 is TGTGCCAGCAGTTTATTAGCGGGGGGCACAGATACGCAGTATTTT.

The chain has TRBV18 and TRBJ1-2, with D perhaps TRBD1 (5 bases). Trimming took 2 bases from V and 6 from J, leaving 16 bases between them. CDR3 length equals 15 residues. Per germline, CDR1 KGHSH and CDR2 LQKENI. CDR3 DNA: TGTGCCAGCTCACCAGTTGGCAGGGAGGGTGATGGCTACACCTTC. This sequence encodes CASSPVGREGDGYTF. Together with reference TRBV18 and TRBJ1-2, the CDR3 gives the full variable domain: NAGVMQNPRHLVRRRGQEARLRCSPMKGHSHVYWYRQLPEEGLKFMVYLQKENIIDESGMPKERFSAEFPKEGPSILRIQQVVRGDSAAYFCASSPVGREGDGYTFGSGTRLTVV.

V is TRBV2 and J is TRBJ2-3; the match to TRBD1 covers 7 bases. Germline-derived CDR1 and CDR2 are SNHLY and FYNNEI. CDR3 length: 16 amino acids. V trimming: 7 bases; J trimming: 3 bases; junction bases outside the gene matches: 13. The CDR3 loop is CASKGTALLITDTQYF. DNA for the CDR3: TGTGCCAGCAAAGGGACAGCGTTACTTATTACAGATACGCAGTATTTT.

CDR3 loop: CAWSVGQYEQYF. CDR3 sequence (DNA): TGTGCCTGGAGTGTTGGACAATACGAGCAGTACTTC. This chain links TRBV30 with TRBJ2-7; tentatively, D is TRBD1 (5 bases). Germline CDR1 GTSNPN, CDR2 SVGIG (reference sequence). Trimming left V 0 bases short and J 4 bases short, with 7 bases between. This CDR3 is built from 12 residues.

The V gene is TRBV12-1, the J gene TRBJ1-2; the listed D gene, TRBD1, was not tested against the DNA. TRBV12-1 is marked as a pseudogene. This CDR3 region has 14 residues. The CDR3: CASSHTGGDYGYTF. CDR3 nucleotides: TGTGCCAGCAGCCACACAGGGGGTGACTATGGCTACACCTTC.

The chain links TRBV27 to TRBJ2-3; 12 nucleotides match TRBD2. The CDR3 consists of 16 residues. Trimming cost V 6 bases and J 7 bases; bases outside gene matches: 11. Germline V gives CDR1 MNHEY, CDR2 SMNVEV (reference sequence). The CDR3 is CASSALAGGPIHTQYF. The CDR3 bases are TGTGCCAGCAGCGCTCTAGCGGGGGGGCCTATACATACGCAGTATTTT.

CDR3 bases: TGCAGCACCCGGGGCGGACAGGACTACGAGCAGTACTTC. Translated: CSTRGGQDYEQYF. V is TRBV29-1 and J is TRBJ2-7, with TRBD1 matching 7 bases. V was pared by 8 bases and J by 3 bases, with 10 bases of the junction left unmatched. CDR3 length: 13 residues. Germline lookup yields CDR1 SQVTM and CDR2 ANQGSEA.

The chain joins TRBV11-3 to TRBJ2-3; D unclear. Germline CDR1 and CDR2: SGHNT and YENEEA. Trimming stripped 4 bases from V and 0 bases from J, with 5 bases between. CDR3 length equals 13 residues. CDR3 sequence (DNA): TGTGCCAGCAGCTCCTTAAGCACAGATACGCAGTATTTT. Its translation: CASSSLSTDTQYF.

The chain has TRBV6-4 and TRBJ2-2; 10 bases map to TRBD1. The trim removed 5 bases at V and 7 bases at J, leaving 4 bases unmatched. Germline V CDR1 and CDR2: MRHNA, SNTAGT. The CDR3 consists of 14 residues. The CDR3 sequence: CASSRQGANGELFF. The CDR3 DNA reads TGTGCCAGCAGTCGACAGGGGGCGAACGGGGAGCTGTTTTTT.

The chain recombines TRBV7-9 with TRBJ2-7; D is unresolved. Germline-derived CDR1 and CDR2 are SEHNR and FQNEAQ (reference sequence). V lost 5 bases, J lost 0 bases, and 17 bases lay in between. The CDR3 covers 16 residues. CDR3: CASSPPGFPSSYEQYF. CDR3 sequence (DNA): TGTGCCAGCAGCCCCCCCGGGTTCCCGAGCTCCTACGAGCAGTACTTC.

The chain recombines TRBV28 with TRBJ1-2; D not resolved. Germline values: CDR1 MDHEN, CDR2 SYDVKM. The CDR3 length is 16 residues. V lost 8 bases and J lost 5, with 24 bases in between. The CDR3 nucleotides read TGTGCCAGCCATTCGGTAGGAGGCGGGGAGGGATATGGCTACACCTTC. As protein: CASHSVGGGEGYGYTF.

The genes are TRBV7-3 and TRBJ2-3, with 13 bases aligning to TRBD2. The junction had 10 bases not matched to a gene; V was cut back by 5 bases and J by 5 bases. Looked up from germline, CDR1 is SGHTA and CDR2 is FQGTGA. There are 17 residues in the CDR3. In DNA, the CDR3 is TGTGCCAGCAGCGCCCTTAAACTAGCGGGGGGGCAAGATACGCAGTATTTT. It is translated as CASSALKLAGGQDTQYF. Using reference TRBV7-3 and TRBJ2-3 for the parts outside the CDR3, the full variable domain is GAGVSQTPSNKVTEKGKYVELRCDPISGHTALYWYRQSLGQGPEFLIYFQGTGAADDSGLPNDRFFAVRPEGSVSTLKIQRTERGDSAVYLCASSALKLAGGQDTQYFGPGTRLTVL.

This clone was counted a single time. The V gene is TRBV5-5, the J gene TRBJ1-6, with D possibly being TRBD1 (5 bases). V was cut by 0 bases and J by 8 bases, with 12 bases left in between. Per the germline V gene, CDR1 is SGHKS and CDR2 is YYEKEE (reference sequence). CDR3 size: 15 residues. In DNA form, the CDR3 reads TGTGCCAGCAGCTTGGTCCCAGGGAATGATTCACCCCTCCACTTT. It is translated as CASSLVPGNDSPLHF.

The chain has TRBV4-1 and TRBJ1-5, with 7 bases that match TRBD1. J was trimmed by 2 bases and V by 1 base; bases with no gene match: 5. The germline V gene encodes CDR1 MGHRA and CDR2 YSYEKL. This CDR3 is 16 amino acids long. The CDR3 sequence is CASSQGTGVGNQPQHF. DNA of the CDR3: TGCGCCAGCAGCCAAGGAACAGGGGTCGGCAATCAGCCCCAGCATTTT.

The rearrangement uses TRBV5-1 and TRBJ2-7; 7 nucleotides match TRBD1. Germline CDR1 SGHRS, CDR2 YFSETQ. The ends lost 7 bases at V and 2 bases at J; junction bases unmatched: 12. The CDR3 length is 15 residues. CDR3: CASYLLPGQPYEQYF. CDR3 sequence (DNA): TGCGCCAGCTATCTACTACCGGGACAGCCCTACGAGCAGTACTTC.

V usage is TRBV29-1 and J usage is TRBJ2-1; D is perhaps TRBD1 (5 bases). This CDR3 spans 13 amino acids. V gave up 3 bases and J gave up 4 bases, with 10 bases separating them. Germline loops: CDR1 SQVTM, CDR2 ANQGSEA. The CDR3 bases are TGCAGCGTTGATCTAGGGGCTTACAATGAGCAGTTCTTC. Its protein product is CSVDLGAYNEQFF.

The chain employs TRBV6-5 and TRBJ2-7, with TRBD2 identical over 8 bases. With 2 bases clipped from V and 0 bases from J, the junction kept 6 bases outside the gene matches. Germline CDR1 and CDR2: MNHEY and SVGAGI. The CDR3 length is 16 residues. The CDR3 protein is CASSYGVAGRSYEQYF. The CDR3 nucleotides are TGTGCCAGCAGTTACGGGGTAGCGGGGCGCTCCTACGAGCAGTACTTC.

The V and J genes are TRBV27 and TRBJ2-3, with 13 bases lining up with TRBD2. The CDR3 has 15 amino acids. Losses at the gene ends were 5 bases for V and 4 bases for J; bases not matched to a gene: 3. Germline CDR1 and CDR2: MNHEY and SMNVEV (reference sequence). The CDR3 region is CASSPLAGGPDTQYF. For the CDR3, the DNA is TGTGCCAGCAGTCCACTAGCGGGAGGGCCAGATACGCAGTATTTT.

V and J are TRBV7-8 and TRBJ1-4; TRBD1 agrees at 11 bases. This CDR3 is 16 amino acids long. V dropped 6 bases and J dropped 6; count of bases not matched to a gene: 9. Germline CDR1 reads SGHVS; CDR2 reads FQNEAQ. The DNA of the CDR3 is TGTGCCAGCAGTTCGAGGGGGACAGGGGGGGATGAAAAACTGTTTTTT. Its translation: CASSSRGTGGDEKLFF.

CDR3 nucleotide sequence: TGTGCCAGCTCTAGTGGTGGGAGCGCGGACCCCCAGCATTTT. Protein: CASSSGGSADPQHF. V and J are TRBV28 and TRBJ1-5; D uncertain. Germline assignment: CDR1 MDHEN and CDR2 SYDVKM. V was shortened by 8 bases and J by 10 bases, with 21 bases between the two germline ends. The CDR3 runs 14 residues.

The V call is TRBV6-1, the J call TRBJ2-7; D remains ambiguous. From germline, CDR1 is MNHNS and CDR2 SASEGT. This CDR3 region has 19 residues. V lost 0 bases to trimming and J lost 3 bases, with 24 bases between them. DNA for the CDR3: TGTGCCAGCAGTGAAGCTTTCGGGTTCGTGGCAGAGAGTTTCTACGAGCAGTACTTC. Protein: CASSEAFGFVAESFYEQYF.

The V and J genes are TRBV28 and TRBJ2-7, with 9 bases that match TRBD2. The germline CDR1 and CDR2 sequences are MDHEN and SYDVKM. This CDR3 is 14 amino acids long. With 5 bases clipped from V and 4 bases from J, the junction kept 6 bases outside the gene matches. CDR3 nucleotide sequence: TGTGCCAGCAGTCTGGGACTAGCTTGGTACGAGCAGTACTTC. It codes for CASSLGLAWYEQYF.

This rearrangement joins TRBV11-1 to TRBJ1-1; D ambiguous. Trimming shortened V by 0 bases and J by 3 bases, and 14 bases separated the two germline ends. The CDR3 extends over 16 amino acids. The germline V gene has CDR1 SGHAT and CDR2 FQDESV (reference sequence). The CDR3 sequence is CASSLAGGSGYTEAFF. CDR3 nucleotide sequence: TGTGCCAGCAGCTTAGCGGGTGGGAGTGGATACACTGAAGCTTTCTTT.